One and the same sample provided the 5 T cell receptor beta chains below, sequenced in a study of blood T cell repertoires in COVID-19. Generated by immunoSEQ multiplex PCR, the TCRdb table keeps only in-frame clones and is missing some. The table shows some 200,000 clones, with 80% to 90% occurring only once. Sequenced: PBMCs or T cells enriched from blood (not recorded which). All receptors come from a woman aged 18-29 years in a cohort exposed to, infected with or recovered from COVID-19 (not recorded which).

This clone was recorded once. Other nucleotide sequences in the sample specify the same CDR3. This chain links TRBV5-1 with TRBJ2-3; D is perhaps TRBD2 (5 bases). The CDR3 has 13 amino acids. Germline V gene lookup returns CDR1 SGHRS and CDR2 YFSETQ. V gave up 2 bases and J gave up 1 base, with 5 bases separating them. CDR3 loop: CASSLAGTDTQYF. The CDR3 nucleotides are TGCGCCAGCAGCTTAGCGGGCACAGATACGCAGTATTTT.

The CDR3 protein is CASSRQGGTNEKLFF. Written as DNA, the CDR3 is TGTGCCAGCAGCCGACAGGGGGGAACTAATGAAAAACTGTTTTTT. The V call is TRBV5-4, the J call TRBJ1-4; 9 bases match TRBD1. V was pared by 4 bases and J by 1 base, with 2 bases of the junction left unmatched. CDR1 and CDR2 (germline): SGHNT, YYREEE (reference sequence). The CDR3 is 15 amino acids.

The chain combines TRBV5-1 with TRBJ2-2; tentatively, D is TRBD1 (8 bases). Germline V gene sequence: CDR1 SGHRS, CDR2 YFSETQ. This CDR3 is built from 15 residues. V was shortened by 2 bases and J by 7 bases, with 15 bases between the two germline ends. The CDR3 here is CASSFGQGGDGELFF. The CDR3 nucleotides are TGCGCCAGCAGCTTCGGACAGGGAGGGGACGGGGAGCTGTTTTTT.

The chain combines TRBV9 with TRBJ2-7; tentative D call: TRBD1 (6 bases). Germline V lookup: CDR1 SGDLS, CDR2 YYNGEE. This CDR3 is built from 14 residues. V lost 5 bases and J 0 bases, leaving 12 bases between the germline ends. The CDR3 region is CASSASRGSYEQYF. DNA for the CDR3: TGTGCCAGCAGTGCTAGCAGGGGCTCCTACGAGCAGTACTTC.

The chain combines TRBV6-5 with TRBJ2-7; 8 nucleotides line up with TRBD1. The CDR3 spans 16 residues. Germline CDR1 is MNHEY and CDR2 is SVGAGI. Trimming at V came to 1 base and at J to 3 bases, leaving 8 bases not matched to a gene. CDR3 nucleotides: TGTGCCAGCAGTTACTTTACAGGGGGGCTGCACTACGAGCAGTACTTC. It yields the protein CASSYFTGGLHYEQYF.